Listed here are 5 T cell receptor beta chains from one sample, sequenced in a study of blood T cell repertoires in COVID-19. This table comes from immunoSEQ multiplex PCR, and its TCRdb copy is limited to in-frame clones, with some not included. The table shows 200,000 or so clones, with 80% to 90% occurring only once. Sequenced material: peripheral blood. The origin of the receptors is a woman aged 80 or older with acute or convalescent COVID-19.

The V and J genes are TRBV19 and TRBJ1-2; 7 positions match TRBD1. J lost 4 bases, V lost 4 bases, and 12 bases had no gene match. In germline, CDR1 is LNHDA, CDR2 SQIVND (reference sequence). The CDR3 runs to 16 residues. CDR3 sequence reads: CASSKGAGRAIYGYTF. CDR3 DNA: TGTGCCAGTAGTAAGGGGGCCGGCAGAGCCATCTATGGCTACACCTTC.

The chain recombines TRBV24-1 with TRBJ1-2, with D unresolved. V was trimmed by 12 bases and J by 3 bases, leaving 4 bases between them. The germline V gene encodes CDR1 KGHDR and CDR2 SFDVKD. The CDR3 spans 9 residues. The CDR3 region is CAQDYGYTF. CDR3 nucleotide sequence: TGTGCCCAGGACTATGGCTACACCTTC.

The chain couples TRBV19 to TRBJ2-2; tentative D call: TRBD2 (6 bases). V lost 7 bases and J 6 bases, leaving 21 bases between the germline ends. This CDR3 contains 16 residues. Germline assignment: CDR1 LNHDA and CDR2 SQIVND (reference sequence). CDR3 nucleotides: TGTGCCAGTACCGGAGGGTGGGTTGTACGTCCCGGGGAGCTGTTTTTT. It is translated as CASTGGWVVRPGELFF.

About this clone itself: This sample includes further DNA sequences coding for the same CDR3. This chain uses TRBV11-2 with TRBJ2-7; no clear D. V lost 3 bases to trimming and J lost 4 bases, with 10 bases between them. This CDR3 has 13 residues. CDR1 is SGHAT, CDR2 FQNNGV, per germline. The CDR3, as DNA: TGTGCCAGCAGCTTCAGCCCGGGTTACGAGCAGTACTTC. Its translation is CASSFSPGYEQYF.

The chain couples TRBV5-1 to TRBJ1-1, with TRBD1 matching 9 bases. CDR1 SGHRS and CDR2 YFSETQ come from the germline V gene. J lost 1 base, V lost 4 bases, and 2 bases had no gene match. The CDR3 totals 14 residues. The CDR3 region is CASSPDRGNTEAFF. In DNA form, the CDR3 reads TGCGCCAGCAGCCCGGACAGGGGGAACACTGAAGCTTTCTTT.